Below, 8 T cell receptor beta chains from the same sample are listed, as sequenced in a study of T cell changes during pregnancy in multiple sclerosis. TCRdb's table, derived via immunoSEQ multiplex PCR, lists solely in-frame clones and lacks some. This table holds approximately 22,000 clones, 88% found once. Material: CD4+ T cells from peripheral blood mononuclear cells, obtained in the first trimester of pregnancy. The receptors shown here come from a female donor in good health, enrolled as a control in a pregnancy study.

V gene TRBV25-1 combines with J gene TRBJ1-2; tentatively, D is TRBD1 (6 bases). Looked up from germline, CDR1 is MGHDK and CDR2 is SYGVNS. The CDR3 consists of 13 residues. Trimming removed 7 bases from V and 3 bases from J, with 12 bases in between. This chain's CDR3 is CASNRAGDYGYTF. The CDR3 DNA follows: TGTGCCAGCAACAGGGCTGGGGACTATGGCTACACCTTC.

V and J are TRBV19 and TRBJ2-3, with 14 bases fitting TRBD2. The V and J ends lost 6 bases and 4 bases, in that order; junction bases with no gene match: 12. This CDR3 is built from 18 residues. The germline V gene encodes CDR1 LNHDA and CDR2 SQIVND (reference sequence). CDR3 sequence reads: CASRTREGLAGVPDTQYF. Written as DNA, the CDR3 is TGTGCCAGTAGAACAAGGGAGGGACTAGCGGGAGTACCAGATACGCAGTATTTT.

The chain joins TRBV7-8 to TRBJ1-5; 11 bases line up with TRBD1. Germline assignment: CDR1 SGHVS and CDR2 FQNEAQ. The length of the CDR3 is 16 residues. V was pared by 5 bases and J by 7 bases, with 10 bases of the junction left unmatched. The CDR3 is CASSPPPGQGDQPQHF. The CDR3 nucleotides read TGTGCCAGCAGCCCCCCCCCGGGACAGGGGGACCAGCCCCAGCATTTT.

As DNA, the CDR3 is TGTGCCAGTAGTATTGTGCGCGGGGGGGCCTTGTTCTTC. Its protein is CASSIVRGGALFF. This chain uses TRBV19 with TRBJ2-1; 9 bases are a match to TRBD2. Germline loops: CDR1 LNHDA, CDR2 SQIVND (reference sequence). Trimming removed 3 bases from V and 15 bases from J; junction bases left unmatched: 9. The CDR3 is 13 amino acids.

The rearrangement links TRBV6-5 to TRBJ1-2; tentative D call: TRBD1 (5 bases). The CDR3 is made up of 14 amino acids. The germline gives CDR1 MNHEY, CDR2 SVGAGI. V shed 6 bases and J shed 8 bases, with 19 bases lying between them. CDR3 in DNA: TGTGCCAGCAGCTCAATCACAGGTTCCCAAGGCTACACCTTC. Translated, it gives CASSSITGSQGYTF.

This clone was detected only a few times. The chain combines TRBV6-1 with TRBJ1-2, with D perhaps matching TRBD1 (5 bases). Germline CDR1 is MNHNS and CDR2 is SASEGT. V gave up 0 bases and J gave up 6 bases, with 14 bases separating them. CDR3 length: 15 residues. The CDR3 nucleotides read TGTGCCAGCAGTGAAGCTTTGGCAGGGTGGGATGGCTACACCTTC. Encoded protein: CASSEALAGWDGYTF.

J is TRBJ2-5 and V is TRBV19, with D hard to call. The DNA end lines up better with TRBJ2-7; the J call may be wrong. The CDR3 loop spans 13 amino acids. Germline loops: CDR1 LNHDA, CDR2 SQIVND (reference sequence). This chain's CDR3 is CASSIGRAYEQYF. The CDR3 DNA sequence: TGTGCCAGTAGTATAGGCCGAGCCTACGAGCAGTACTTC.

CDR3 nucleotide sequence: TGCGCCAGCACCCCGGACAGGGCGTTTGGAAACACCATATATTTT. It specifies CASTPDRAFGNTIYF. This chain connects TRBV10-2 to TRBJ1-3; 8 nucleotides align to TRBD1. The CDR3 runs 15 residues. Germline CDR1 is WSHSY and CDR2 is SAAADI. Trimming removed 7 bases from V and 3 bases from J; junction bases left unmatched: 8.